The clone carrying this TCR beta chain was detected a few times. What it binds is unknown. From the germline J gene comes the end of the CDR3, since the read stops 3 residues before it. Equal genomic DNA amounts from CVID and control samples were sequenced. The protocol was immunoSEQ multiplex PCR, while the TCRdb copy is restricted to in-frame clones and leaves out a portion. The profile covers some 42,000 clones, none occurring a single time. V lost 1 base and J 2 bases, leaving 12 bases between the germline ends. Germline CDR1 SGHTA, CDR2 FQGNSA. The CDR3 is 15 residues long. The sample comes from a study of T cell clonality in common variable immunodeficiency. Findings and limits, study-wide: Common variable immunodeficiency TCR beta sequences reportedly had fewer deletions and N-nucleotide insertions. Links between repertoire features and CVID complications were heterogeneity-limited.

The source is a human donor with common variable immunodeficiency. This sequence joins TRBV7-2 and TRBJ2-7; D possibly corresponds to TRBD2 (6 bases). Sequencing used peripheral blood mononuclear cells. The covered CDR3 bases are TGTGCCAGCAGCTTAGGGCGGGGCCCCACCTACGAG. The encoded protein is CASSLGRGPTYE. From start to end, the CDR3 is CASSLGRGPTYEQYF. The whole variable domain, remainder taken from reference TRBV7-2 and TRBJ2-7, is GAGVSQSPSNKVTEKGKDVELRCDPISGHTALYWYRQSLGQGLEFLIYFQGNSAPDKSGLPSDRFSAERTGGSVSTLTIQRTQQEDSAVYLCASSLGRGPTYEQYFGPGTRLTVT.